The clone carrying this T cell receptor beta chain was observed a few times. Produced via immunoSEQ multiplex PCR; TCRdb's table is partial and in-frame only. The repertoire has about 1,600 clones, roughly 39% of them found once; the top ten carry about 2.6%. The record originates from a study of tumour-infiltrating T cells in Burkitt lymphoma. Study information: This cohort included all epidemiological subtypes of Burkitt lymphoma.

The CDR3 runs to 16 residues. Trimming left V 2 bases short and J 4 bases short, with 17 bases between. Germline V gives CDR1 SEHNR, CDR2 FQNEAQ (reference sequence). The specimen was tumor tissue. The rearrangement uses TRBV7-9 and TRBJ1-2; a weak D match, TRBD1 (5 bases). The clonotype originates from a human donor with Burkitt lymphoma. The DNA for the CDR3 is TGTGCCAGCAGCTTATTTACGGGAGGGGAACTCTATGGCTACACCTTC. Protein: CASSLFTGGELYGYTF.